These 20 T cell receptor beta chains originate from one sample sequenced in a study of blood T cell repertoires in COVID-19. Generated by immunoSEQ multiplex PCR, the TCRdb table keeps only in-frame clones and is missing some. Here the sample spans tens of thousands of clones, around 82% being singletons. Specimen: peripheral blood. These receptors were collected from a man at least 80 years old with active COVID-19.

The chain joins TRBV30 to TRBJ1-1; no clear D. Germline CDR1 reads GTSNPN; CDR2 reads SVGIG (reference sequence). CDR3 length: 13 amino acids. V dropped 5 bases and J dropped 1 base, with 11 bases sitting between them. The CDR3 DNA is TGTGCCTGGGGAACCGCAGGGAACACTGAAGCTTTCTTT. As protein: CAWGTAGNTEAFF.

The count of this clone is one. The V call is TRBV5-4, the J call TRBJ2-7, with 8 positions matching TRBD2. The germline CDR1 and CDR2 sequences are SGHNT and YYREEE (reference sequence). The trim removed 0 bases at V and 5 bases at J, leaving 4 bases unmatched. The CDR3 extends over 14 amino acids. CDR3 sequence reads: CASSLDGGAHEQYF. For the CDR3, the DNA is TGTGCCAGCAGCTTGGACGGGGGGGCCCACGAGCAGTACTTC.

The CDR3 DNA reads as TGTGCCAGCAGCTTGGCTGTGCGGGGGGCAATCGGGAACATTCAGTACTTC. Its translation: CASSLAVRGAIGNIQYF. The gene calls are TRBV5-6 and TRBJ2-4, with 8 bases lining up with TRBD2. Trimming took 0 bases from V and 7 from J; bases not matched to a gene: 12. Germline loops: CDR1 SGHDT, CDR2 YYEEEE. CDR3 length: 17 residues.

The chain recombines TRBV5-4 with TRBJ1-3, with 7 bases aligning to TRBD1. The CDR3 is made up of 16 amino acids. CDR1 SGHNT and CDR2 YYREEE come from the germline V gene (reference sequence). Trimming at V came to 4 bases and at J to 0 bases, leaving 7 bases not matched to a gene. The CDR3 sequence is CASSKSGQNSGNTIYF. The CDR3 coding sequence is TGTGCCAGCAGCAAATCGGGACAGAACTCTGGAAACACCATATATTTT.

Note on this clone: A far larger clone lies a single base away; this is likely a read error. The rearrangement links TRBV27 to TRBJ2-7; 7 bases map to TRBD1. The CDR3 contains 13 residues. Germline V gene lookup returns CDR1 MNHEY and CDR2 SMNVEV (reference sequence). Trimming cost V 6 bases and J 0 bases; bases outside gene matches: 2. CDR3 bases: TGTGCCAGCAGACGGGACAGCTCCTACGAGCAGTACTTC. Translation: CASRRDSSYEQYF.

The V call is TRBV7-2, the J call TRBJ1-4; 9 bases agree with TRBD1. Germline V gene data show CDR1 as SGHTA and CDR2 as FQGNSA. Trimming removed 5 bases from V and 4 bases from J; junction bases left unmatched: 8. This CDR3 region has 16 residues. CDR3 nucleotide sequence: TGTGCCAGCAGCCAAGGACAGGGGTCGGGTAATGAAAAACTGTTTTTT. As protein: CASSQGQGSGNEKLFF.

V usage is TRBV28 and J usage is TRBJ1-3, with D unclear. Germline V CDR1 and CDR2: MDHEN, SYDVKM. There are 14 residues in the CDR3. V lost 10 bases to trimming and J lost 6 bases, with 19 bases between them. CDR3: CATNRDPDPNTIYF. In DNA, the CDR3 is TGTGCCACGAACCGGGATCCTGACCCAAACACCATATATTTT.

The rearrangement uses TRBV6-5 and TRBJ2-3; D is uncertain. The CDR3 has 15 residues. Trimming shortened V by 4 bases and J by 2 bases, and 13 bases separated the two germline ends. Germline V gene lookup returns CDR1 MNHEY and CDR2 SVGAGI. The CDR3 DNA follows: TGTGCCAGCAGTTTAGACGGAGTCCACACAGATACGCAGTATTTT. This encodes CASSLDGVHTDTQYF.

This clone was seen a single time. The rearrangement joins TRBV10-1 to TRBJ2-3, with D possibly being TRBD2 (6 bases). The V gene lost 8 bases and the J gene lost 3 bases, with 21 bases spanning the gap. The CDR3 loop spans 16 amino acids. Germline CDR1 reads WNHNN; CDR2 reads SYGVQD (reference sequence). The CDR3 here is CASWGGGARATDTQYF. The DNA of the CDR3 is TGCGCCAGCTGGGGAGGTGGGGCCAGGGCAACAGATACGCAGTATTTT.

The chain carries TRBV5-1 and TRBJ2-5, with a possible D match to TRBD1 (7 bases). Germline CDR1 and CDR2: SGHRS and YFSETQ. Trimming took 0 bases from V and 5 from J, leaving 14 bases between them. This CDR3 contains 15 residues. CDR3: CASSLGAGGSETQYF. The DNA for the CDR3 is TGCGCCAGCAGCTTGGGGGCAGGGGGGAGTGAGACCCAGTACTTC. The variable domain in full, completed from reference TRBV5-1 and TRBJ2-5, reads KAGVTQTPRYLIKTRGQQVTLSCSPISGHRSVSWYQQTPGQGLQFLFEYFSETQRNKGNFPGRFSGRQFSNSRSEMNVSTLELGDSALYLCASSLGAGGSETQYFGPGTRLLVL.

V gene TRBV5-4 combines with J gene TRBJ2-2; 9 bases are shared with TRBD2. The CDR3 has 16 amino acids. Germline V gene sequence: CDR1 SGHNT, CDR2 YYREEE (reference sequence). The V gene end was trimmed by 3 bases and the J gene end by 5 bases; junction bases not matched to a gene: 8. CDR3 sequence: CASSSGGGAWTGELFF. The CDR3 DNA follows: TGTGCCAGCAGCTCTGGCGGGGGGGCATGGACCGGGGAGCTGTTTTTT.

This sequence joins TRBV29-1 and TRBJ1-1; no clear D gene. CDR3 length: 12 residues. CDR1 and CDR2 (germline): SQVTM, ANQGSEA. Trimming left V 7 bases short and J 1 base short, with 10 bases between. DNA for the CDR3: TGCAGCGGGAGGAACCCGAACACTGAAGCTTTCTTT. Translation: CSGRNPNTEAFF.

The genes are TRBV4-3 and TRBJ2-2, with 7 bases that match TRBD1. The CDR3 consists of 16 residues. Unmatched junction bases numbered 7, after V lost 3 bases and J lost 3 bases. CDR1 is LGHNA and CDR2 is YSLEER in the germline V gene. CDR3 amino acids: CASSHRGTVYTGELFF. CDR3 nucleotides: TGCGCCAGCAGCCACCGAGGGACAGTCTACACCGGGGAGCTGTTTTTT.

Written as DNA, the CDR3 is TGTGCCAGCAGAGCGGACAGCACTCGGCAGCCCCAGCATTTT. It specifies CASRADSTRQPQHF. The chain combines TRBV2 with TRBJ1-5; maybe TRBD1 (6 bases). Trimming removed 6 bases at V and 7 bases at J, with 16 bases between. Germline CDR1 is SNHLY and CDR2 is FYNNEI. CDR3 length equals 14 residues.

The chain carries TRBV6-2 or TRBV6-3 and TRBJ2-1; 9 nucleotides line up with TRBD1. The CDR3 has 15 amino acids. V shed 5 bases, J shed 8 bases, and the junction held 10 bases outside the gene matches. Looked up from germline, CDR1 is MNHEY and CDR2 is SVGEGT. CDR3 coding DNA: TGTGCCAGCAGTCGAAGGACAGGGGCGGGGGATGAGCAGTTCTTC. It encodes CASSRRTGAGDEQFF.

The chain joins TRBV24-1 to TRBJ2-5; D might be TRBD1 (6 bases). V was cut by 9 bases and J by 3 bases, with 10 bases left in between. The CDR3 spans 12 residues. CDR1 is KGHDR and CDR2 is SFDVKD in the germline V gene. CDR3: CATRGQKETQYF. DNA of the CDR3: TGTGCCACCCGCGGACAGAAAGAGACCCAGTACTTC.

The chain couples TRBV15 to TRBJ1-6, with D hard to call. V lost 5 bases to trimming and J lost 7 bases, with 6 bases between them. Per the germline V gene, CDR1 is LNHNV and CDR2 is YYDKDF (reference sequence). The CDR3 has 12 amino acids. In DNA, the CDR3 is TGTGCCACCAGCCATGAGAATTCACCCCTCCACTTT. Amino acids: CATSHENSPLHF.

The CDR3 loop is CASRIRNRVNEQFF. DNA for the CDR3: TGTGCCAGTAGGATAAGAAACAGGGTCAATGAGCAGTTCTTC. This chain uses TRBV19 with TRBJ2-1; tentatively, D is TRBD1 (6 bases). V lost 6 bases to trimming and J lost 6 bases, with 15 bases between them. Germline V gene data show CDR1 as LNHDA and CDR2 as SQIVND (reference sequence). The CDR3 spans 14 residues. Full variable domain (rest looked up from reference TRBV19 and TRBJ2-1): DGGITQSPKYLFRKEGQNVTLSCEQNLNHDAMYWYRQDPGQGLRLIYYSQIVNDFQKGDIAEGYSVSREKKESFPLTVTSAQKNPTAFYLCASRIRNRVNEQFFGPGTRLTVL.

This clone came up once. V is TRBV27 and J is TRBJ2-5; 8 bases fit TRBD2. J gave up 2 bases and V 7 bases, and 12 bases lay outside the gene matches. CDR1 is MNHEY, CDR2 SMNVEV, per germline (reference sequence). The CDR3 is 16 residues long. DNA of the CDR3: TGTGCCAGCACCCCCGGGAGGGCCTCGGTGCAAGAGACCCAGTACTTC. As protein: CASTPGRASVQETQYF.

The chain recombines TRBV7-9 with TRBJ2-1; no clear D. The CDR3 has 13 amino acids. In germline, CDR1 is SEHNR, CDR2 FQNEAQ (reference sequence). V was trimmed by 2 bases and J by 5 bases, leaving 7 bases between them. The CDR3 loop is CASSLPSDNEQFF. The CDR3 nucleotides are TGTGCCAGCAGCTTACCCAGCGACAATGAGCAGTTCTTC.